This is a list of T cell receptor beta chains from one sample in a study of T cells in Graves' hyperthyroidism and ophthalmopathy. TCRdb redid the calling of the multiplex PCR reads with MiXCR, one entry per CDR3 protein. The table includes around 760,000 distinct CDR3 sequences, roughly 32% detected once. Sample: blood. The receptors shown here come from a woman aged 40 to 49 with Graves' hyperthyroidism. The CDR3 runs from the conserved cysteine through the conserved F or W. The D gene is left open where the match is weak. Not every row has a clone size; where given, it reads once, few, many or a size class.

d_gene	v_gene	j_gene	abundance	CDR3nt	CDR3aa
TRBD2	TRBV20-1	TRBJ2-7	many	TGCAGTGCTAGCCCGATAACTAGCGGATCCTACGAGCAGTACTTC	CSASPITSGSYEQYF
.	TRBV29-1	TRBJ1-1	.	TGCAGCGTTGAAGCCGGTGACACTGAAGCTTTCTTT	CSVEAGDTEAFF
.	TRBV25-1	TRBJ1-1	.	TGTGCCAGCAGAAACATCGGACGGCATGGAGCTTTCTTT	CASRNIGRHGAFF
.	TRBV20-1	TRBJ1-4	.	TGCAGTGCTAGAGGGCCCCTAGAGACTAGCGGGTTTTTT	CSARGPLETSGFF
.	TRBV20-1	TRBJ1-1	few	TGCAGTGCTCACCGACAGGCTGAAGCTTTCTTT	CSAHRQAEAFF
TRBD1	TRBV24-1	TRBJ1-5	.	TGTGCCACCAGTGAGACAGGGCGCCAAGATCAGCCCCAGCATTTT	CATSETGRQDQPQHF
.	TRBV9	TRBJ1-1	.	TGTGCCAGCAGCGTAGATTTGGGCCGGGCTGAAGCTTTCTTT	CASSVDLGRAEAFF
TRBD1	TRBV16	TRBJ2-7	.	TGTGCCAGCAGCCAATCTCCCGGGACAGGGGTGGATGAGCAGTACTTC	CASSQSPGTGVDEQYF
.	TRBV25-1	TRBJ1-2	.	TGTGCCAGCCGAGGACCATCTTATGGCTACACCTTC	CASRGPSYGYTF
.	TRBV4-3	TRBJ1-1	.	TGCGCCAGCAGCCAAGAGGCAGGGGCCACTGAAGCTTTCTTT	CASSQEAGATEAFF
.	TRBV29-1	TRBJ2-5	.	TGCAGCGTTAACGACGGGGAAGAGACCCAGTACTTC	CSVNDGEETQYF
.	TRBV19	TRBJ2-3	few	TGTGCCAGTAGATCAGAGGGAGATACGCAGTATTTT	CASRSEGDTQYF
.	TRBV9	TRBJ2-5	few	TGTGCCAGCAGCGTAGACTCGCGGCAAGAGACCCAGTACTTC	CASSVDSRQETQYF
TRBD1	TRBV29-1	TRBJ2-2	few	TGCAGCGTTATTCGGACAGGGGACACCGGGGAGCTGTTTTTT	CSVIRTGDTGELFF
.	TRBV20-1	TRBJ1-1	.	TGCAGTGCTCGACCCACTCATATGAACACTGAGGCTTTCTTT	CSARPTHMNTEAFF
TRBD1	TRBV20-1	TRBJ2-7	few	TGCAGTGCTGCCTGGGGGACAGGCTCCTACGAGCAGTACTTC	CSAAWGTGSYEQYF
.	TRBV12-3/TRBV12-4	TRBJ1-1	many	TGTGCCAGCAGCCCAACCGGGGGTGGGACTGAAGCTTTCTTT	CASSPTGGGTEAFF
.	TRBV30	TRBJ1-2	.	TGTGCCCTTCCCGGGGTAACCGGCGGCTACACCTTC	CALPGVTGGYTF
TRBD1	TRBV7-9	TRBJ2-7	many	TGTGCCAGCAGCCGATCGGGACAGGGGAACCACGAGCAGTACTTC	CASSRSGQGNHEQYF
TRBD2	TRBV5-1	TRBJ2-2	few	TGCGCCAGCAGCACTAGCGCCGGGGAGCTGTTTTTT	CASSTSAGELFF
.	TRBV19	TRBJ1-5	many	TGTGCCAGTAGTATCTACAATCAGCCCCAGCATTTT	CASSIYNQPQHF
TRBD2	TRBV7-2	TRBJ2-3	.	TGTGCCAGCAGCTTTCGGCTAGCGGGGAGCACAGATACGCAGTATTTT	CASSFRLAGSTDTQYF
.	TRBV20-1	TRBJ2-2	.	TGCAGTGCTCCATTGCCGGTAACCGGGGAGCTGTTTTTT	CSAPLPVTGELFF
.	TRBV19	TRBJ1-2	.	TGTGCCAGTACTCAAACTCGGGGTCCCTATGGCTACACCTTC	CASTQTRGPYGYTF
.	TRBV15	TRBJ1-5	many	TGTGCCACCGGAGTAGGGTCTTGGAATCAGCCCCAGCATTTT	CATGVGSWNQPQHF
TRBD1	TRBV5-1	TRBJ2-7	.	TGCGCCAGCAGCCTGACAGGGAACACCGGGGAGACCTACGAGCAGTACTTC	CASSLTGNTGETYEQYF
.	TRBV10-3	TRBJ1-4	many	TGTGCCATCAGTGCGGGCAGTGGAGCTAATGAAAAACTGTTTTTT	CAISAGSGANEKLFF
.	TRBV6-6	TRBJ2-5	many	TGTGCCAGCAGGGGACTGATCCAAGAGACCCAGTACTTC	CASRGLIQETQYF
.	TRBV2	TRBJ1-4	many	TGTGCCAGCAGCGAAGACCTGACCCGAGGAAAACTGTTTTTT	CASSEDLTRGKLFF
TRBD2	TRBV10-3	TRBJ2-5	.	TGTGCCATCAGTGAACGGACTAGCGGGAGGGGTGAGACCCAGTACTTC	CAISERTSGRGETQYF
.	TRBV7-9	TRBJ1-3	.	.	CASSQEPYWQGAVGSGSGNTTYF
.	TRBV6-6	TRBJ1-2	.	TGTGCCAGCAGTTATCAGGGGACCTATGGCTACACCTTC	CASSYQGTYGYTF
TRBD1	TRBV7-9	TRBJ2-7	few	TGTGCCAGCAGCTTGGACAGGGAGTCCTACGAGCAGTACTTC	CASSLDRESYEQYF
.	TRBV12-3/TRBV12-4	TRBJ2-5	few	TGTGCCAGCAGTTTATCGTGGGACTACCAAGAGACCCAGTACTTC	CASSLSWDYQETQYF
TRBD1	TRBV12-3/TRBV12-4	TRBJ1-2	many	TGTGCCAGCAGTTTCGGGACAGAGGACTATGGCTACACCTTC	CASSFGTEDYGYTF
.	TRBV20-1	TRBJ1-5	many	TGCAGTGCGCCCGCCAGGGTGGATCAGCCCCAGCATTTT	CSAPARVDQPQHF
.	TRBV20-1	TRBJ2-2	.	TGCAGTGCTGGGGGGGAGCTGTTTTTT	CSAGGELFF
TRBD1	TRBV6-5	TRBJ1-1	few	TGTGCCAGCAGGGGGGCCGGGACAGGGGAGACTGAAGCTTTCTTT	CASRGAGTGETEAFF
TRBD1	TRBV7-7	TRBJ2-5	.	TGTGCTAGCAGCTTCAACAGGGGAATGGAGACCCAGTACTTC	CASSFNRGMETQYF
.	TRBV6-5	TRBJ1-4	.	TGTGCCACCGCATTATTCGGGGGCGAAAAACTGTTTTTT	CATALFGGEKLFF
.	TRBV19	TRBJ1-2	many	TGTGCCAGTAGTCCGGGACGGGCCTATGGCTACACCTTC	CASSPGRAYGYTF
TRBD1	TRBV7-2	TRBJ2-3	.	TGTGCCAGCAGCTTCTACCGGGACAGGGTAGTGTTTGGGGGACGCACAGATACGCAGTATTTT	CASSFYRDRVVFGGRTDTQYF
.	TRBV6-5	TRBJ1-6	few	TGTGCCAGCAGTTACGACGGTGAGGGAAATTCACCCCTCCACTTT	CASSYDGEGNSPLHF
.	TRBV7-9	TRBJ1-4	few	TGTGCCAGCAGCCCGGGGGGGGCAGCCCGTAATGAAAAACTGTTTTTT	CASSPGGAARNEKLFF
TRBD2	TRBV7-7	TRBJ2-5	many	TGTGCTAGCAGCACCGGACTAGCGGGAGCAGAGACCCAGTACTTC	CASSTGLAGAETQYF
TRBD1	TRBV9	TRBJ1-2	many	TGTGCCAGCAGCGTAGGAGGGGGGACAGGAGGTGGCTACACCTTC	CASSVGGGTGGGYTF
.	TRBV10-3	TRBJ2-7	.	TGTGCCATCAGTGGGAAAGGTGGCAAACCGAGCTCCTACAATGAGCAGTACTTC	CAISGKGGKPSSYNEQYF
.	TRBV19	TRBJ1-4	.	TGTGCCAGTAGATCCCCGCAGGGTAATGAAAAACTGTTTTTT	CASRSPQGNEKLFF
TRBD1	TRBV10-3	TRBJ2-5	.	TGTGCCATCAGTGACCGGGGACAGGGGGACCAAGAGACCCAGTACTTC	CAISDRGQGDQETQYF
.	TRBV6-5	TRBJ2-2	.	TGTGCCAGCAGGAATACCGGGGCGCTGTTTTTT	CASRNTGALFF
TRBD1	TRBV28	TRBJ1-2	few	TGTGCCAGCACTCCTGGGACAGGGGTTGGCTACACCTTC	CASTPGTGVGYTF
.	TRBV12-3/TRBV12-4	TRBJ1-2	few	TGTGCCAGCAGCATGGGATTTGGCTACACCTTC	CASSMGFGYTF
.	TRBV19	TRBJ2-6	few	TGTGCCAGCGGGAAAGTAGGGGTTCCTGGGGCCAACGTCCTGACTTTC	CASGKVGVPGANVLTF
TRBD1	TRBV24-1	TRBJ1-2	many	TGTGCCACCAGCATGACCCCTTCAGGGGGATGGGATGGCTACACCTTC	CATSMTPSGGWDGYTF
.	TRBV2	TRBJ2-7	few	TGTGCCAGCACCGACAGGTCCTACGAGCAGTACTTC	CASTDRSYEQYF